This T cell receptor beta chain derives from a study of T-cell reconstitution after alpha-beta-depleted transplantation in children. This clonotype was counted a few times. Construction of the TCRbeta library involved unique molecular identifiers. TCRdb called the PCR reads again in MiXCR, with one record for every CDR3 protein. The profile shows a few hundred thousand distinct CDR3 sequences, 10% to 15% of them singletons. This CDR3 contains 16 residues. Germline V gene sequence: CDR1 MNHEY, CDR2 SVGAGI. J lost 5 bases, V lost 2 bases, and 6 bases had no gene match. The chain employs TRBV6-5 and TRBJ2-3; 11 nucleotides match TRBD2. This sequence originates from a male patient between 5 and 17 years old who had a stem cell transplant for acute myeloid leukemia, so the T cells may come from the graft donor. This specimen was PBMCs, mostly from graft donor cells, taken 360 days after TCRalphabeta/CD19-depleted stem cell transplant. CDR3 DNA: TGTGCCAGCAGTTACGGAATAGCGGGAGGGGGAGATACGCAGTATTTT. Protein product: CASSYGIAGGGDTQYF.